This passage covers 25 T cell receptor beta chains from one sample sequenced in a study of blood T cells in healthy people across ages. A J-beta primer mix and a sample-barcoded 5' primer were used in a second PCR of roughly 6 to 12 cycles. MiXCR, applied by TCRdb to the 5' RACE reads, yields one record per CDR3 protein. The data contain a few hundred thousand distinct CDR3 sequences, 25% to 30% of them seen just once; the ten biggest clones take up over 25%. The sample was blood. These receptors were taken from a woman between 65 and 79 years old in good health.

This clonotype was counted only a few times. The genes are TRBV7-2 and TRBJ2-3; TRBD2 is a possible D gene (7 bases). Trimming cost V 5 bases and J 7 bases, with 19 bases left between them. Germline CDR1 reads SGHTA; CDR2 reads FQGNSA. The CDR3 spans 15 residues. In DNA, the CDR3 is TGTGCCAGCAGCCCGCGACTAGCACAGGGAAATACGCAGTATTTT. It translates to CASSPRLAQGNTQYF.

This clonotype was found a few times. The V call is TRBV14, the J call TRBJ2-2; 7 bases line up with TRBD1. V lost 2 bases, J lost 1 base, and 4 bases stayed unmatched. The CDR3 totals 16 residues. The germline CDR1 and CDR2 sequences are SGHDN and FVKESK. CDR3 region: CASSQWGQWNTGELFF. The CDR3 DNA is TGTGCCAGCAGCCAATGGGGACAGTGGAACACCGGGGAGCTGTTTTTT.

In its sample, this clonotype was seen many times. The genes are TRBV11-3 and TRBJ2-5, with 8 bases matching TRBD2. Losses at the gene ends were 2 bases for V and 4 bases for J; bases not matched to a gene: 3. Germline assignment: CDR1 SGHNT and CDR2 YENEEA. The CDR3 is made up of 14 amino acids. The CDR3 is CASSLTGGPETQYF. DNA of the CDR3: TGTGCCAGCAGCTTAACGGGAGGGCCAGAGACCCAGTACTTC. Full variable domain (rest looked up from reference TRBV11-3 and TRBJ2-5): EAGVVQSPRYKIIEKKQPVAFWCNPISGHNTLYWYLQNLGQGPELLIRYENEEAVDDSQLPKDRFSAERLKGVDSTLKIQPAELGDSAVYLCASSLTGGPETQYFGPGTRLLVL.

This chain joins TRBV12-3 or TRBV12-4 and TRBJ2-5, with D perhaps TRBD1 (6 bases). The DNA end lines up better with TRBJ2-7; the J call may be wrong. The CDR3 covers 14 residues. DNA of the CDR3: TGTGCCAGCAGTCCCGGACAGCCGCCTTACGAGCAGTACTTC. This encodes CASSPGQPPYEQYF.

This clonotype has only a few counts. This chain connects TRBV6-5 to TRBJ2-6; no clear D gene. Germline-derived CDR1 and CDR2 are MNHEY and SVGAGI. The CDR3 consists of 14 residues. The V end was cut by 5 bases, the J end by 3 bases, with 8 bases between. Here the CDR3 DNA reads TGTGCCAGCAGTCCCACCTATGGGGCCAACGTCCTGACTTTC. The encoded protein is CASSPTYGANVLTF.

V is TRBV7-2 and J is TRBJ1-1, with D perhaps matching TRBD1 (5 bases). Trimming cost V 0 bases and J 7 bases, with 6 bases left between them. Per the germline V gene, CDR1 is SGHTA and CDR2 is FQGNSA. This CDR3 is built from 12 residues. The CDR3 DNA is TGTGCCAGCAGCTTAGCGACAGTTGAAGCTTTCTTT. As protein: CASSLATVEAFF.

This clonotype was found a few times. V is TRBV9 and J is TRBJ1-4; TRBD1 might be the D (5 bases). Germline V gene data show CDR1 as SGDLS and CDR2 as YYNGEE. The CDR3 runs to 14 residues. V was trimmed by 2 bases and J by 7 bases, leaving 12 bases between them. The CDR3 DNA is TGTGCCAGCAGCGTTCAGGGAGGTAGTGAAAAACTGTTTTTT. As protein: CASSVQGGSEKLFF.

This clonotype was seen more than once but under ten times. This chain joins TRBV7-2 and TRBJ1-1; D gene ambiguous. V lost 1 base and J lost 4, with 16 bases in between. The CDR3 contains 16 residues. Germline CDR1 SGHTA, CDR2 FQGNSA. CDR3 nucleotides: TGTGCCAGCAGCTTAGGTTCGCAGGTTCTCGGCACTGAAGCTTTCTTT. Protein: CASSLGSQVLGTEAFF.

This clonotype showed up just a few times. The junction and the germline gene differ at one end; a read error may be behind it. J is TRBJ2-3 and V is TRBV7-6; 9 nucleotides match TRBD2. Germline loops: CDR1 SGHVS, CDR2 FNYEAQ. This CDR3 contains 15 residues. CDR3 region: CVSGLYSGRPDTQYF. The DNA of the CDR3 is TGTGTCAGCGGACTCTATAGCGGGAGACCAGATACGCAGTATTTT.

This clonotype occurred a few times. The V gene is TRBV20-1, the J gene TRBJ2-1; D unclear. V lost 6 bases and J 12 bases, leaving 12 bases between the germline ends. This CDR3 spans 10 amino acids. Germline V CDR1 and CDR2: DFQATT, SNEGSKA (reference sequence). The CDR3 loop reads CSAPYEGQFF. The CDR3 nucleotides are TGCAGTGCCCCTTATGAAGGGCAGTTCTTC.

This clonotype turned up a few times. J is TRBJ2-2 and V is TRBV15, with unresolved D. There are 14 residues in the CDR3. V shed 1 base and J shed 6 bases, with 9 bases lying between them. Germline V lookup: CDR1 LNHNV, CDR2 YYDKDF (reference sequence). CDR3 in amino acids: CATSRAGSAGELFF. As DNA, the CDR3 is TGTGCCACCAGCAGAGCCGGTTCCGCCGGGGAGCTGTTTTTT.

The J gene is TRBJ2-5, the V gene TRBV7-2; D uncertain. With the DNA end fitting TRBJ2-7 better, the J assignment may be wrong. Germline CDR1 SGHTA, CDR2 FQGNSA. The length of the CDR3 is 15 residues. CDR3 in DNA: TGTGCCAGCAGCTTAGGTCGTCAGGTCTCATACGAGCAGTACTTC. This encodes CASSLGRQVSYEQYF.

The chain carries TRBV7-2 and TRBJ2-7; D perhaps matches TRBD2 (6 bases). The V gene lost 5 bases and the J gene lost 0 bases, with 14 bases spanning the gap. This CDR3 spans 15 amino acids. In germline, CDR1 is SGHTA, CDR2 FQGNSA. This CDR3 reads CASSVWVGSSYEQYF. DNA for the CDR3: TGTGCCAGCAGCGTCTGGGTCGGGAGCTCCTACGAGCAGTACTTC.

This clonotype was recorded a few times. The rearrangement uses TRBV27 and TRBJ1-2; possible D gene TRBD1, 5 bases. The V end lost 8 bases, the J end lost 8 bases, and 12 bases lay between the germline ends. CDR1 is MNHEY and CDR2 is SMNVEV in the germline V gene (reference sequence). The CDR3 consists of 11 residues. CDR3 nucleotides: TGTGCCAGCGGCCAGGGAGGGGGCTACACCTTC. It yields the protein CASGQGGGYTF.

The V call is TRBV7-6, the J call TRBJ1-6; TRBD1 matches 8 bases. The CDR3 has 14 amino acids. Germline CDR1 and CDR2: SGHVS and FNYEAQ. After removal of 5 bases from V and 7 bases from J, the junction contained 4 bases not matched to a gene. The DNA for the CDR3 is TGTGCCAGCAGCCAGGGGGCGTCCAATTCACCCCTCCACTTT. This encodes CASSQGASNSPLHF.

A few counts support this clonotype. This chain links TRBV12-3 or TRBV12-4 with TRBJ2-4; no clear D. The germline V and J ends were trimmed by 5 bases and 1 base, with 18 bases remaining between them. The CDR3 runs 17 residues. In nucleotides, the CDR3 is TGTGCCAGCAGTACTCCGATGTCTGGTATTGCCAAAAACATTCAGTACTTC. Encoded protein: CASSTPMSGIAKNIQYF.

This clonotype turned up a few times. CDR3 region: CASSMRQVANTGELFF. CDR3 nucleotides: TGTGCCAGCAGCATGAGACAGGTCGCGAACACCGGGGAGCTGTTTTTT. V usage is TRBV7-9 and J usage is TRBJ2-2, with D tentatively TRBD1 (6 bases). CDR3 length: 16 residues. Trimming left V 5 bases short and J 0 bases short, with 13 bases between. Per germline, CDR1 SEHNR and CDR2 FQNEAQ (reference sequence). Together with reference TRBV7-9 and TRBJ2-2, the CDR3 gives the full variable domain: DTGVSQNPRHKITKRGQNVTFRCDPISEHNRLYWYRQTLGQGPEFLTYFQNEAQLEKSRLLSDRFSAERPKGSFSTLEIQRTEQGDSAMYLCASSMRQVANTGELFFGEGSRLTVL.

This clonotype was seen more than once but under ten times. Its ends do not fully match the called genes, so a read error is possible. The CDR3 DNA reads TGTGCCAGCAGCTTCCCCGGGGCTTCGTACCAAGAGACTCAGTACTTC. Translated, it gives CASSFPGASYQETQYF. V is TRBV5-6 and J is TRBJ2-5, with D possibly called TRBD1 or TRBD2 (5 bases each). The CDR3 runs 16 residues. Germline V gives CDR1 SGHDT, CDR2 YYEEEE.

This clonotype was counted many times. V and J are TRBV5-5 and TRBJ1-3; D is undetermined. Trimming took off 3 bases at V and 1 base at J, with 5 bases between the two ends. The CDR3 contains 13 residues. Germline values: CDR1 SGHKS, CDR2 YYEKEE (reference sequence). This CDR3 reads CASSWGSGNTIYF. Here the CDR3 DNA reads TGTGCCAGCAGCTGGGGTTCTGGAAACACCATATATTTT.

The chain uses TRBV27 and TRBJ2-3; no firm D call. CDR3 length: 15 amino acids. The germline CDR1 and CDR2 sequences are MNHEY and SMNVEV (reference sequence). V lost 5 bases, J lost 1 base, and 13 bases lay in between. The CDR3 is CASSRAARGTDTQYF. The CDR3 DNA sequence: TGTGCCAGCAGTAGGGCAGCTAGGGGCACAGATACGCAGTATTTT.

This clonotype was recorded at least ten times. The rearrangement links TRBV29-1 to TRBJ1-1; tentative D call: TRBD1 (5 bases). The V end was cut by 3 bases, the J end by 0 bases, with 8 bases between. CDR3 length: 13 amino acids. The V gene's germline CDR1 is SQVTM and CDR2 ANQGSEA. This CDR3 reads CSVEAGMNTEAFF. In nucleotides, the CDR3 is TGCAGCGTTGAGGCAGGGATGAACACTGAAGCTTTCTTT.

CDR3: CASSQAWGQDHQPQHF. In DNA, the CDR3 is TGCGCCAGCAGCCAAGCTTGGGGACAGGATCATCAGCCCCAGCATTTT. The chain carries TRBV4-1 and TRBJ1-5; 8 bases are shared with TRBD1. Trimming removed 1 base from V and 5 bases from J; junction bases left unmatched: 7. The germline gives CDR1 MGHRA, CDR2 YSYEKL. This CDR3 region has 16 residues.

J is TRBJ2-7 and V is TRBV10-3; 8 nucleotides align to TRBD2. With the DNA end fitting TRBJ2-1 better, the J assignment may be wrong. The CDR3 runs to 15 residues. Germline V gene data show CDR1 as ENHRY and CDR2 as SYGVKD. CDR3 amino acids: CAISESGGLVNEQFF. The CDR3, as DNA: TGTGCCATCAGTGAGTCGGGGGGACTAGTGAACGAGCAGTTCTTC.

The chain combines TRBV6-2 or TRBV6-3 with TRBJ2-7, with 9 bases lining up with TRBD2. The CDR3 spans 13 residues. V lost 7 bases and J lost 3; bases outside the gene matches: 4. Germline-derived CDR1 and CDR2 are MNHEY and SVGEGT. CDR3 in amino acids: CASTLAGVYEQYF. In DNA form, the CDR3 reads TGTGCCAGCACCTTAGCGGGAGTCTACGAGCAGTACTTC.

This clonotype turned up a few times. The rearrangement joins TRBV2 to TRBJ2-7; TRBD2 aligns across 8 bases. CDR1 is SNHLY and CDR2 is FYNNEI in the germline V gene. This CDR3 region has 13 residues. V shed 7 bases and J 4 bases; nucleotides not matched to a gene: 6. CDR3 sequence (DNA): TGTGCCAGCAACCTAGCGGGTGGTTACGAGCAGTACTTC. This translates into CASNLAGGYEQYF.